This T cell receptor beta chain was documented in a study of OX40 agonist ivuxolimab in advanced cancers. Generated by immunoSEQ multiplex PCR, the TCRdb table keeps only in-frame clones and is missing some. This table has 35,000 to 40,000 clones, 85% to 90% appearing once. Between the trimmed V and J ends, which lost 6 bases and 3 bases, there was a span of 15 bases. Per germline, CDR1 MNHNY and CDR2 SVGAGI (reference sequence). This CDR3 region has 15 residues. Source: CD4+ or CD8+ T cells sorted from blood, taken in a trial of the OX40 agonist ivuxolimab. This sequence originates from an adult with an advanced solid tumor such as melanoma, head and neck, liver or kidney cancer. V usage is TRBV6-6 and J usage is TRBJ1-3; D is perhaps TRBD1 (5 bases). The CDR3 nucleotides are TGTGCCAGCAGACTCCCAGGGACTGGTGGAAACACCATATATTTT. Its protein product is CASRLPGTGGNTIYF.